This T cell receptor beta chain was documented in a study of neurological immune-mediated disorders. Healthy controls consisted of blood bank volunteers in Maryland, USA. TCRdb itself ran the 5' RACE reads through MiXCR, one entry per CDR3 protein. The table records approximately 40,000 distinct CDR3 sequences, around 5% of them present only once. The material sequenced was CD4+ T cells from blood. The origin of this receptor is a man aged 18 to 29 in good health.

The CDR3 DNA is TGCGCCAGCAGCCAAGATGGGAGACTCCGGAACACTGAAGCTTTCTTT. Translation: CASSQDGRLRNTEAFF. The rearrangement joins TRBV4-1 to TRBJ1-1, with D hard to call. The CDR3 has 16 amino acids. V was pared by 0 bases and J by 1 base, with 12 bases between. The germline gives CDR1 MGHRA, CDR2 YSYEKL.